This T cell receptor (beta chain) was captured by sequencing in a study of immune evolution from preneoplasia to lung adenocarcinoma. Study-wide results and caveats: T cell clonality was higher in KRAS-mutant than EGFR-mutant or wild-type nodules.

Germline values: CDR1 LNHNV, CDR2 YYDKDF (reference sequence). V gave up 4 bases and J gave up 6 bases; unmatched junction bases: 8. CDR3 length: 15 amino acids. Profiled with immunoSEQ multiplex PCR; TCRdb holds only in-frame clones, not every one. Of roughly 35,000 clones in the sample, 74% were seen once. Regarding this clone: Its antigen remains unidentified.

The material sequenced was FFPE invasive lung adenocarcinoma tissue. The TCR originated in a person in their sixties or seventies with lung adenocarcinoma. This rearrangement joins TRBV15 to TRBJ2-1, with 8 bases that match TRBD2. CDR3 in DNA: TGTGCCACCAGCACACGGGGCGGGAGGACCAATGAGCAGTTCTTC. It encodes CATSTRGGRTNEQFF.